Listed here are 25 T cell receptor beta chains from one sample, sequenced in a study of chemoradiotherapy in HPV16-positive cancers. Profiled with immunoSEQ multiplex PCR; TCRdb holds only in-frame clones, not every one. Among some 70,000 clones, around nine tenths were seen once, and the ten largest hold 3.5% to 4.5%. The sequencing used blood, collected from a patient who underwent chemoradiotherapy. The receptors were sampled from a human donor with HPV-associated anogenital cancer.

This chain uses TRBV4-1 with TRBJ2-6, with D uncertain. Germline loops: CDR1 MGHRA, CDR2 YSYEKL. The CDR3 is 16 amino acids. V was cut by 2 bases and J by 4 bases, with 12 bases left in between. CDR3 bases: TGCGCCAGCAGCCAAATATCATCGGTCGGGGCCAACGTCCTGACTTTC. Protein sequence: CASSQISSVGANVLTF.

This clone was counted only a few times. CDR3 sequence reads: CASSSPGTGKYEQYF. CDR3 bases: TGTGCCAGCAGTTCACCCGGGACAGGGAAGTACGAGCAGTACTTC. V gene TRBV27 combines with J gene TRBJ2-7; 9 bases align to TRBD1. Germline values: CDR1 MNHEY, CDR2 SMNVEV (reference sequence). This CDR3 comprises 15 residues. V gave up 4 bases and J gave up 4 bases; unmatched junction bases: 8.

The sample holds one count of this clone. The chain uses TRBV27 and TRBJ1-2; D uncertain. The V end was cut by 3 bases, the J end by 6 bases, with 17 bases between. CDR1 and CDR2 (germline): MNHEY, SMNVEV (reference sequence). This CDR3 comprises 15 residues. The CDR3 nucleotides read TGTGCCAGCAGTTTCCTCGAGACGGGTGTGGATGGCTACACCTTC. As protein: CASSFLETGVDGYTF.

The gene calls are TRBV18 and TRBJ1-3, with unresolved D. The CDR3 covers 17 residues. Between the trimmed V and J ends, which lost 6 bases and 0 bases, there was a span of 18 bases. Germline CDR1 reads KGHSH; CDR2 reads LQKENI. The CDR3 is CASSPAPPVPSGNTIYF. In DNA, the CDR3 is TGTGCCAGCTCCCCTGCGCCTCCAGTACCCTCTGGAAACACCATATATTTT.

The chain carries TRBV7-9 and TRBJ1-1; no firm D call. Trimming took off 5 bases at V and 4 bases at J, with 11 bases between the two ends. The length of the CDR3 is 13 residues. Germline loops: CDR1 SEHNR, CDR2 FQNEAQ (reference sequence). CDR3 nucleotide sequence: TGTGCCAGCAGCCAACTCGCGGGCACTGAAGCTTTCTTT. Its protein product is CASSQLAGTEAFF. Complete variable domain (other parts from reference TRBV7-9 and TRBJ1-1): DTGVSQNPRHKITKRGQNVTFRCDPISEHNRLYWYRQTLGQGPEFLTYFQNEAQLEKSRLLSDRFSAERPKGSFSTLEIQRTEQGDSAMYLCASSQLAGTEAFFGQGTRLTVV.

The chain couples TRBV2 to TRBJ1-6, with 11 positions matching TRBD1. The CDR3 is made up of 19 amino acids. Unmatched junction bases numbered 10, after V lost 6 bases and J lost 0 bases. Germline V gene sequence: CDR1 SNHLY, CDR2 FYNNEI. CDR3 DNA sequence: TGTGCCAGCAGAGTTCCGGGACAGGGGGATAGCTCCTATAATTCACCCCTCCACTTT. This encodes CASRVPGQGDSSYNSPLHF. The variable domain in full, completed from reference TRBV2 and TRBJ1-6, reads EPEVTQTPSHQVTQMGQEVILRCVPISNHLYFYWYRQILGQKVEFLVSFYNNEISEKSEIFDDQFSVERPDGSNFTLKIRSTKLEDSAMYFCASRVPGQGDSSYNSPLHFGNGTRLTVT.

This chain joins TRBV6-4 and TRBJ2-7; D uncertain. Germline values: CDR1 MRHNA, CDR2 SNTAGT. Trimming left V 10 bases short and J 3 bases short, with 10 bases between. The CDR3 length is 11 residues. CDR3 DNA: TGTGCCAAACCCGGGCTCTACGAGCAGTACTTC. It is translated as CAKPGLYEQYF.

The genes are TRBV27 and TRBJ2-5; 10 nucleotides agree with TRBD2. J gave up 0 bases and V 1 base, and 11 bases lay outside the gene matches. Germline CDR1 MNHEY, CDR2 SMNVEV (reference sequence). The CDR3 consists of 19 residues. DNA for the CDR3: TGTGCCAGCAGTTTATTTCACCTGCCGCTAGCGGGGGACCAAGAGACCCAGTACTTC. Protein product: CASSLFHLPLAGDQETQYF.

The V call is TRBV27, the J call TRBJ2-1; perhaps D is TRBD1 or TRBD2 (5 bases each). The CDR3 is 13 residues long. Germline V gene data show CDR1 as MNHEY and CDR2 as SMNVEV (reference sequence). Trimming shortened V by 5 bases and J by 6 bases, and 11 bases separated the two germline ends. The CDR3 DNA is TGTGCCAGCAGTCTCGGGACGGGCAATGAGCAGTTCTTC. Its protein product is CASSLGTGNEQFF.

The chain employs TRBV4-1 and TRBJ1-4; D not resolved. Germline lookup yields CDR1 MGHRA and CDR2 YSYEKL. Trimming removed 2 bases from V and 6 bases from J, with 22 bases in between. This CDR3 is built from 18 residues. CDR3 amino acids: CASSQSWRGVGNYEKLFF. The CDR3 coding sequence is TGCGCCAGCAGCCAATCGTGGCGGGGTGTGGGGAACTATGAAAAACTGTTTTTT.

This chain joins TRBV2 and TRBJ1-6; D uncertain. V was shortened by 7 bases and J by 4 bases, with 14 bases between the two germline ends. The CDR3 extends over 15 amino acids. In germline, CDR1 is SNHLY, CDR2 FYNNEI. CDR3 sequence (DNA): TGTGCCAGCAAGAGGGCGGACTCTTATAATTCACCCCTCCACTTT. It translates to CASKRADSYNSPLHF.

The DNA of the CDR3 is TGTGCCAGCAGCTTAGGGGGACTCCGACAGGCTGGAAACACCATATATTTT. Amino acids: CASSLGGLRQAGNTIYF. The chain recombines TRBV7-8 with TRBJ1-3; possible D gene TRBD1, 6 bases. The ends were cut back, 1 base at V and 2 bases at J, with 15 bases in the middle. CDR1 and CDR2 from the germline V gene are SGHVS and FQNEAQ. The CDR3 totals 17 residues.

J is TRBJ1-2 and V is TRBV6-5; weak D call: TRBD1 (5 bases). Trimming shortened V by 4 bases and J by 8 bases, and 11 bases separated the two germline ends. Germline V lookup: CDR1 MNHEY, CDR2 SVGAGI. The CDR3 is 12 amino acids. The CDR3 sequence: CASSSGAEGYTF. The CDR3, as DNA: TGTGCCAGCAGTTCCGGGGCAGAAGGCTACACCTTC.

This chain uses TRBV28 with TRBJ1-2; D gene ambiguous. The CDR3 length is 13 residues. The V gene's germline CDR1 is MDHEN and CDR2 SYDVKM. Trimming removed 5 bases at V and 8 bases at J, with 15 bases between. CDR3 residues: CASSTPTPAGYTF. CDR3 bases: TGTGCCAGCAGTACCCCGACACCCGCGGGCTACACCTTC.

The chain has TRBV7-9 and TRBJ2-7; D unclear. The germline gives CDR1 SEHNR, CDR2 FQNEAQ (reference sequence). This CDR3 has 14 amino acids. Trimming took 2 bases from V and 3 from J, leaving 11 bases between them. CDR3 coding DNA: TGTGCCAGCAGCTTAAGTGAGTTTAACTACGAGCAGTACTTC. Its protein product is CASSLSEFNYEQYF.

The chain links TRBV30 to TRBJ1-4; tentative D call: TRBD1 (5 bases). The germline V gene has CDR1 GTSNPN and CDR2 SVGIG (reference sequence). The CDR3 extends over 16 amino acids. V lost 1 base and J lost 5, with 17 bases in between. The CDR3, as DNA: TGTGCCTGGAGTGAGGTTTTATGGCGACAGAATGAAAAACTGTTTTTT. This sequence encodes CAWSEVLWRQNEKLFF.

The V and J genes are TRBV5-1 and TRBJ2-5; D gene unclear. Germline-derived CDR1 and CDR2 are SGHRS and YFSETQ. The germline V and J ends were trimmed by 1 base and 0 bases, with 7 bases remaining between them. This CDR3 is built from 14 residues. CDR3 in amino acids: CASSLFLDQETQYF. CDR3 bases: TGCGCCAGCAGCTTGTTTCTAGACCAAGAGACCCAGTACTTC.

The chain carries TRBV28 and TRBJ2-7; no definite D call. Germline CDR1 reads MDHEN; CDR2 reads SYDVKM. Trimming shortened V by 3 bases and J by 3 bases, and 12 bases separated the two germline ends. The CDR3 runs 14 residues. In DNA form, the CDR3 reads TGTGCCAGCAGTTTTTCCGGGTCGGGCTACGAGCAGTACTTC. Its translation: CASSFSGSGYEQYF.

The chain links TRBV2 to TRBJ1-6, with D perhaps matching TRBD1 (6 bases). The CDR3 loop spans 16 amino acids. Trimming removed 7 bases at V and 6 bases at J, with 19 bases between. The germline gives CDR1 SNHLY, CDR2 FYNNEI. The CDR3 nucleotides are TGTGCCAGCAATCCGCCGGGCGGGACACCTAATTCACCCCTCCACTTT. The encoded protein is CASNPPGGTPNSPLHF.

This chain joins TRBV18 and TRBJ2-7; 8 positions match TRBD2. The CDR3 consists of 14 residues. Unmatched junction bases numbered 8, after V lost 6 bases and J lost 4 bases. The germline CDR1 and CDR2 sequences are KGHSH and LQKENI. Here the CDR3 DNA reads TGTGCCAGCTCCCCTCCGGGACTAGGATACGAGCAGTACTTC. This sequence encodes CASSPPGLGYEQYF.

V usage is TRBV29-1 and J usage is TRBJ1-2, with a tentative D call TRBD1 (5 bases). This CDR3 comprises 15 residues. Trimming left V 6 bases short and J 7 bases short, with 24 bases between. The germline V gene encodes CDR1 SQVTM and CDR2 ANQGSEA. The CDR3 protein is CSVSTLRGAGFGYTF. The CDR3 DNA sequence: TGCAGCGTGTCAACCCTTCGCGGGGCAGGGTTTGGCTACACCTTC.

This chain links TRBV28 with TRBJ2-3, with D perhaps TRBD1 (6 bases). V lost 5 bases and J lost 5, with 11 bases in between. The V gene's germline CDR1 is MDHEN and CDR2 SYDVKM. The CDR3 totals 13 residues. CDR3 coding DNA: TGTGCCAGCAGTCGGGACATTCAAGATACGCAGTATTTT. This sequence encodes CASSRDIQDTQYF.

This clone has a single count. Other DNA sequences in the same sample also yield this CDR3. The chain joins TRBV18 to TRBJ1-2; weak D call: TRBD1 (6 bases). The CDR3 runs to 14 residues. From germline, CDR1 is KGHSH and CDR2 LQKENI. The ends were cut back, 3 bases at V and 3 bases at J, with 11 bases in the middle. CDR3 in DNA: TGTGCCAGCTCACCGCTGGACAGAGACTATGGCTACACCTTC. Amino acid sequence: CASSPLDRDYGYTF.

This chain links TRBV6-4 with TRBJ2-2; the D is unclear. With 7 bases removed from V and 3 bases from J, the gap between germline ends came to 9 bases. From germline, CDR1 is MRHNA and CDR2 SNTAGT. This CDR3 comprises 13 residues. The CDR3 loop is CASKDRDTGELFF. In DNA form, the CDR3 reads TGTGCCAGCAAGGACCGAGACACCGGGGAGCTGTTTTTT.

This sequence joins TRBV27 and TRBJ2-3; 7 bases map to TRBD1. Germline loops: CDR1 MNHEY, CDR2 SMNVEV (reference sequence). This CDR3 is 14 amino acids long. V lost 4 bases and J lost 5; bases outside the gene matches: 6. Written as DNA, the CDR3 is TGTGCCAGCAGTTATACGACAGGGAAAGATACGCAGTATTTT. Protein sequence: CASSYTTGKDTQYF.